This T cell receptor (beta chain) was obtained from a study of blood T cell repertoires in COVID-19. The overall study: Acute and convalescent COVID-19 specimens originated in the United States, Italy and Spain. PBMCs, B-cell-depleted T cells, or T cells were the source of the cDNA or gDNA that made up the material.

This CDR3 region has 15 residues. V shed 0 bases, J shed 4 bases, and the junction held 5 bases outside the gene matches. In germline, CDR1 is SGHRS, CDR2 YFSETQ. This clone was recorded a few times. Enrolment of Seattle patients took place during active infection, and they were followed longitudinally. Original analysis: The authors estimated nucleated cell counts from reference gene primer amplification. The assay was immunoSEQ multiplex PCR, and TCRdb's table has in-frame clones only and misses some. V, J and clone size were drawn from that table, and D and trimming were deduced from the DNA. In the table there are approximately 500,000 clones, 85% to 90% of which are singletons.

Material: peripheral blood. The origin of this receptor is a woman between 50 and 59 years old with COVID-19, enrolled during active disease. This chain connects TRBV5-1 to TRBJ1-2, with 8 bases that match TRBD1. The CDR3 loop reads CASSLGTGSPYGYTF. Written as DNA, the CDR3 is TGCGCCAGCAGCTTGGGGACAGGGAGTCCCTATGGCTACACCTTC.